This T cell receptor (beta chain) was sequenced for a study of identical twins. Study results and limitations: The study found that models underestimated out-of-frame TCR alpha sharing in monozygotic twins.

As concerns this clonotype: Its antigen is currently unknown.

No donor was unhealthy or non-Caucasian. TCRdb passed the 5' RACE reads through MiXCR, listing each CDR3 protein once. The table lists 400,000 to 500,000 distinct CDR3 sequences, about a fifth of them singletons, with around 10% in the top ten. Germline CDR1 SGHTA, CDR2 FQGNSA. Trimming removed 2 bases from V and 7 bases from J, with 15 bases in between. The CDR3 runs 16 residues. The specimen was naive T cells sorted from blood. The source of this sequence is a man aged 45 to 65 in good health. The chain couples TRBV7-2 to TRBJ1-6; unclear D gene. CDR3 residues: CASSLYWGSQNSPLHF. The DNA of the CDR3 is TGTGCCAGCAGCTTATATTGGGGTTCTCAGAATTCACCCCTCCACTTT.